This TCR beta chain emerged from a study of cytomegalovirus exposure and HLA in healthy donors. For this clone: Its matching antigen is unknown.

General study results and limits: In an earlier analysis, most TCR beta V segments were productive about 87% or about 30% of the time. Most TCR sequences showed up rarely, but some public TCRs showed up in many donors.

PCR employed 60 Vbeta and 13 Jbeta primers. TCRdb keeps only in-frame clones here, not all; method: immunoSEQ multiplex PCR. Among 60,000 to 80,000 clones listed, roughly three quarters were seen once. In nominal health when sampled, donors likely had unrecorded immune exposures nonetheless. The CDR3 contains 14 residues. The germline V and J ends were trimmed by 0 bases and 8 bases, with 14 bases remaining between them. Germline V CDR1 and CDR2: SGDLS, YYNGEE. This clonotype originated in a woman aged 25 to 39 in good health and CMV-seronegative. Sequenced sample: PBMCs. The J gene is TRBJ1-1, the V gene TRBV9; TRBD1 might be the D (5 bases). CDR3 nucleotide sequence: TGTGCCAGCAGCGTAGTCCATCCGGCAGGGGAAGCTTTCTTT. This codes for CASSVVHPAGEAFF.